Detailed here is one T cell receptor (beta chain). Its antigen is undetermined. The CDR3 loop spans 14 amino acids. Germline assignment: CDR1 SGHNT and CDR2 YYREEE (reference sequence). V dropped 2 bases and J dropped 12; count of bases not matched to a gene: 12. The donors were members of the approximately 130-subject validation cohort (separate from the approximately 730-subject first cohort). The record originates from a study of cytomegalovirus exposure and HLA in healthy donors. Study-level findings and limits: Accounts indicate the classifier identified cytomegalovirus status with strong specificity and sensitivity. There were some public TCRs occurring in many donors, but most TCR sequences were rare. The study labeled under 200 TCR beta chains cytomegalovirus-associated.

Profiled with immunoSEQ multiplex PCR; TCRdb holds only in-frame clones, not every one. The data hold over 150,000 clones, with about 90% observed a single time. This clonotype was obtained from a woman between 18 and 29 years old in good health and CMV-seropositive. This sequence joins TRBV5-4 and TRBJ1-2; 8 bases are shared with TRBD1. Sequenced: PBMCs. The CDR3 loop reads CASSFGGQEILNTF. CDR3 DNA: TGTGCCAGCAGCTTTGGGGGACAGGAGATATTGAACACCTTC.